This T cell receptor beta chain came from a study of regulatory T cells in long-lasting Graves disease. Both iRepertoire HTBI primers and Arm-PCR of CDR3 regions were used to build the TCR beta libraries. TCRdb ran MiXCR on the multiplex PCR reads and lists one entry per CDR3 protein. The table lists 400,000 to 500,000 distinct CDR3 sequences, 14% to 15% of them singletons, with about 7.6% in the top ten. Stated time point: newly diagnosed GD, antithyroid drugs for less than 3 months. The TCR library was made from RNA extracted from PBMCs. American Thyroid Association guidelines were used to diagnose Graves' disease. CDR3 length: 16 amino acids. Germline V gene lookup returns CDR1 SGHAT and CDR2 FQNNGV. V was trimmed by 1 base and J by 0 bases, leaving 13 bases between them. This clonotype was picked up many times. The same specimen was also included in a second study, on T cells in Graves' hyperthyroidism and ophthalmopathy.

The rearrangement links TRBV11-2 to TRBJ2-7; D is perhaps TRBD2 (5 bases). The source is a woman aged 40 to 50 with Graves disease. Here the sequenced sample was peripheral blood mononuclear cells (PBMCs), taken at new diagnosis, from a patient treated with antithyroid drugs. CDR3 sequence: CASSLGASSDSYEQYF. DNA for the CDR3: TGTGCCAGCAGCTTAGGCGCTAGCTCAGACTCCTACGAGCAGTACTTC.